The 6 T cell receptor beta chains listed next were all sequenced from one sample in a study of blood T cells in healthy people across ages. A sample-barcoded 5' primer and a J-beta primer mix were used in a second PCR of about 7 to 11 cycles. Via MiXCR, TCRdb re-called the 5' RACE reads, giving one row per CDR3 protein. The sample lists hundreds of thousands of distinct CDR3 sequences; around 49% were seen once. The sequencing sample was made of blood. These receptors all come from a woman aged 55-69 years in good health.

This clonotype was detected only a few times. This chain uses TRBV9 with TRBJ2-1, with D possibly being TRBD1 (5 bases). CDR1 and CDR2 (germline): SGDLS, YYNGEE. CDR3 length: 13 amino acids. Trimming left V 5 bases short and J 4 bases short, with 10 bases between. The DNA of the CDR3 is TGTGCCAGCAGTGCGGACACTTACAATGAGCAGTTCTTC. It yields the protein CASSADTYNEQFF. Variable domain in full (rest from reference TRBV9 and TRBJ2-1): DSGVTQTPKHLITATGQRVTLRCSPRSGDLSVYWYQQSLDQGLQFLIQYYNGEERAKGNILERFSAQQFPDLHSELNLSSLELGDSALYFCASSADTYNEQFFGPGTRLTVL.

This clonotype was observed a few times. The rearrangement joins TRBV20-1 to TRBJ2-5; D remains ambiguous. Germline V gives CDR1 DFQATT, CDR2 SNEGSKA (reference sequence). The CDR3 extends over 11 amino acids. Trimming cost V 6 bases and J 11 bases, with 16 bases left between them. This chain's CDR3 is CSAPLIREQYF. The CDR3 nucleotides are TGCAGTGCCCCTCTTATCCGAGAGCAGTACTTC.

V usage is TRBV6-5 and J usage is TRBJ2-5, with D perhaps TRBD1 (6 bases). V lost 5 bases, J lost 11 bases, and 27 bases lay in between. Looked up from germline, CDR1 is MNHEY and CDR2 is SVGAGI. This CDR3 is 16 amino acids long. CDR3 amino acids: CASSRPSAGALNEQYF. Here the CDR3 DNA reads TGTGCCAGCAGTCGACCCTCGGCAGGGGCCCTCAATGAGCAGTACTTC.

The chain uses TRBV28 and TRBJ2-3, with TRBD2 matching over 9 bases. Germline V lookup: CDR1 MDHEN, CDR2 SYDVKM. The CDR3 has 18 amino acids. Trimming took 8 bases from V and 0 from J; bases not matched to a gene: 15. The CDR3 nucleotides read TGTGCCAGCCGGGGTCGTGCGGGAGGGCCAACTAGCACAGATACGCAGTATTTT. Translating gives CASRGRAGGPTSTDTQYF.

J is TRBJ2-4 and V is TRBV27; D remains unclear. The J call may be incorrect, as the DNA end agrees better with TRBJ2-7. The CDR3 runs to 13 residues. CDR1 and CDR2 (germline): MNHEY, SMNVEV (reference sequence). The CDR3 coding sequence is TGTGCCAGCAGTTTATCCCTAATCTACGAGCAGTACTTC. Protein: CASSLSLIYEQYF.

V usage is TRBV20-1 and J usage is TRBJ1-1; 8 nucleotides line up with TRBD1. CDR3 size: 14 residues. Germline V gene lookup returns CDR1 DFQATT and CDR2 SNEGSKA (reference sequence). J was trimmed by 1 base and V by 3 bases; bases with no gene match: 4. Written as DNA, the CDR3 is TGCAGTGCTAGCCAGGGGGCGACGAACACTGAAGCTTTCTTT. Its protein product is CSASQGATNTEAFF.